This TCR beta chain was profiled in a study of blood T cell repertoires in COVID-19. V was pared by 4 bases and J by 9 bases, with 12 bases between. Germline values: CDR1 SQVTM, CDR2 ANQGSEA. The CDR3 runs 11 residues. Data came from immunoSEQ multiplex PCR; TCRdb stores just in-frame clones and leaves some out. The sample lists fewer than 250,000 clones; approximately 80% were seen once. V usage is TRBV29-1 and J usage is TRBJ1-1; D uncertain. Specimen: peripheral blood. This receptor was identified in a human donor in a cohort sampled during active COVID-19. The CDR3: CSVGRGGQAFF. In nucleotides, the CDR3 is TGCAGCGTTGGCCGTGGCGGGCAAGCTTTCTTT.